This T cell receptor (beta chain) stems from a study of cytomegalovirus exposure and HLA in healthy donors. 13 Jbeta primers and 60 Vbeta primers were used for the PCR. Some clones are missing from TCRdb's copy, which holds only in-frame ones; the method was immunoSEQ multiplex PCR. Of 150,000 to 200,000 clones listed, 79% are singletons. Study-wide results and caveats: Researchers reportedly found TCR beta sequences accurately predicted most subjects' HLA-A and HLA-B alleles.

About this clone: What it binds is unknown.

V was pared by 4 bases and J by 4 bases, with 6 bases of the junction left unmatched. Germline V gene lookup returns CDR1 MNHEY and CDR2 SMNVEV (reference sequence). The CDR3 length is 15 residues. The V call is TRBV27, the J call TRBJ2-3; TRBD2 matches 9 bases. The receptor was isolated from a woman aged 45-59 years in good health and CMV-seronegative. Sequencing was done on a sample of PBMCs. CDR3 nucleotide sequence: TGTGCCAGCAGTTCCCGGACTAGCGCGGCAGATACGCAGTATTTT. Protein sequence: CASSSRTSAADTQYF.